Sequencing of this T cell receptor (beta chain) was carried out in a study of blood T cell repertoires in COVID-19. Study-wide background: T cells, B-cell-depleted T cells, or PBMCs provided the cDNA or gDNA that served as material.

The V segment lost 5 bases and the J segment 8 bases; nucleotides outside the gene matches: 7. This CDR3 comprises 15 residues. CDR1 and CDR2 from the germline V gene are KGHDR and SFDVKD. As handled by the study authors: Reference gene primers were amplified, and this amplification served to estimate nucleated cell counts. Sequenced by immunoSEQ multiplex PCR; TCRdb stores in-frame clones only, minus some. V, J and clone size reflect that table, while D and trimming were determined from the DNA. Among 350,000 to 400,000 clones listed, nearly 90% were seen once. The clonotype originates from a man aged 18-30 years with active or convalescent COVID-19. The chain carries TRBV24-1 and TRBJ2-1; 11 bases agree with TRBD2. The sample taken for sequencing was peripheral blood. The CDR3 protein is CATSAMGLAADEQFF. Here the CDR3 DNA reads TGTGCCACCAGTGCTATGGGACTAGCGGCGGATGAGCAGTTCTTC.